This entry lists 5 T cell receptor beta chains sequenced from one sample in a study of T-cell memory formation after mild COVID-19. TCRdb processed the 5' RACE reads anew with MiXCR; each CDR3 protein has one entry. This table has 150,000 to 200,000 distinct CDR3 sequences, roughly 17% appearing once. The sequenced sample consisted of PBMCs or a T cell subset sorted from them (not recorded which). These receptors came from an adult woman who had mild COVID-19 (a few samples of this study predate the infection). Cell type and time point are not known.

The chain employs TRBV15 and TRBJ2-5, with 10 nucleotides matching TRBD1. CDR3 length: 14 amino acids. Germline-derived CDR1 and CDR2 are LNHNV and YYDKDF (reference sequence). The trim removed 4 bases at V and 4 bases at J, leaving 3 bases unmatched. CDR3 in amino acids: CATSTRTGGETQYF. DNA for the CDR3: TGTGCCACCAGCACCAGGACAGGGGGAGAGACCCAGTACTTC.

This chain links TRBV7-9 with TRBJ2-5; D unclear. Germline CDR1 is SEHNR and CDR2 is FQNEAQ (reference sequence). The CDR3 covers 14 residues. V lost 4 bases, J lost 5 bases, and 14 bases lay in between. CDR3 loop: CASSSRATWETQYF. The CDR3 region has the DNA TGTGCCAGCAGCTCTCGAGCGACCTGGGAGACCCAGTACTTC.

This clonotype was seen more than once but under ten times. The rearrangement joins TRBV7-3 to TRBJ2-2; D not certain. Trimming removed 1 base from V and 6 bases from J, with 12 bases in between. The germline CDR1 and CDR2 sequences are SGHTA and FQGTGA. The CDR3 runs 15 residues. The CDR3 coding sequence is TGTGCCAGCAGCTTAAGGGCAGCCGACTCCGGGGAGCTGTTTTTT. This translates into CASSLRAADSGELFF.

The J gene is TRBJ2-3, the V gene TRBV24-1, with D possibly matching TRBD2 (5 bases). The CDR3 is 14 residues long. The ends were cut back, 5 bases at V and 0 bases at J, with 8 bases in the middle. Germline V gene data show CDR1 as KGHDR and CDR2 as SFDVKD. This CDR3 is CATSGTSSTDTQYF. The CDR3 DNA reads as TGTGCCACCAGTGGTACTAGTAGCACAGATACGCAGTATTTT.

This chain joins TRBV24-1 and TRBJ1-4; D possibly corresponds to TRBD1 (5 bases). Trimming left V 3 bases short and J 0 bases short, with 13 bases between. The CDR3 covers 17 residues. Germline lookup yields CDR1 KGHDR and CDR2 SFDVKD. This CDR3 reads CATSDPGEGATNEKLFF. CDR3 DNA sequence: TGTGCCACCAGTGATCCGGGGGAGGGTGCAACTAATGAAAAACTGTTTTTT.